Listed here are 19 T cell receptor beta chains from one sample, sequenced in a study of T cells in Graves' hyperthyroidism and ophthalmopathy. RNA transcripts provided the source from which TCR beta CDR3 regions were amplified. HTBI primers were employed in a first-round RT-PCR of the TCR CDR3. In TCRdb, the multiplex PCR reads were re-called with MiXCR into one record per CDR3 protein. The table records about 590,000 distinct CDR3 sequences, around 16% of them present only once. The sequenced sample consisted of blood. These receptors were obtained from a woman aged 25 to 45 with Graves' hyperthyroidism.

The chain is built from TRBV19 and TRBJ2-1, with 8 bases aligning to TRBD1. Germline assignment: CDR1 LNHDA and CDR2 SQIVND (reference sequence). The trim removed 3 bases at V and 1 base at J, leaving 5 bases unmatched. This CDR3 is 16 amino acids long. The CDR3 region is CASSISGTGSYNEQFF. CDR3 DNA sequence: TGTGCCAGTAGTATCTCCGGGACAGGTTCCTACAATGAGCAGTTCTTC.

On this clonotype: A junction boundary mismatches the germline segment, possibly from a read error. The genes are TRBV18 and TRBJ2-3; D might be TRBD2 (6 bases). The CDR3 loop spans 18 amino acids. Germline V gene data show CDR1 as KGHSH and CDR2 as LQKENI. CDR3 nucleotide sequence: TGTACCAGCTCACCAGTGAGGGCGGGAACCACATACACAGATACGCAGTATTTT. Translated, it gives CTSSPVRAGTTYTDTQYF. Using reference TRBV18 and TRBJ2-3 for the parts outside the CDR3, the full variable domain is NAGVMQNPRHLVRRRGQEARLRCSPMKGHSHVYWYRQLPEEGLKFMVYLQKENIIDESGMPKERFSAEFPKEGPSILRIQQVVRGDSAAYFCTSSPVRAGTTYTDTQYFGPGTRLTVL.

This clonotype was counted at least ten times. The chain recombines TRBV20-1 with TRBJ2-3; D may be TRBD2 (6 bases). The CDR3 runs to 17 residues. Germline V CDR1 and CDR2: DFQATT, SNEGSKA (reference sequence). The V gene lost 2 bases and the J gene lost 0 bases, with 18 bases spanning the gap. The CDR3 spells CSARTSLSFISTDTQYF. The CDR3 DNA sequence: TGCAGTGCTAGAACTAGCTTAAGCTTTATTAGCACAGATACGCAGTATTTT.

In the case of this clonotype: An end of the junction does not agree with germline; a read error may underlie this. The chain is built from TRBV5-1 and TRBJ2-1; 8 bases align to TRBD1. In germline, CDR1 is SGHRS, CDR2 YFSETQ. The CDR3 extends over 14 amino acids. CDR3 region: CASSYQGALNEQFF. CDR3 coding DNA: TGTGCCAGCAGCTACCAGGGGGCGTTAAATGAGCAGTTCTTC.

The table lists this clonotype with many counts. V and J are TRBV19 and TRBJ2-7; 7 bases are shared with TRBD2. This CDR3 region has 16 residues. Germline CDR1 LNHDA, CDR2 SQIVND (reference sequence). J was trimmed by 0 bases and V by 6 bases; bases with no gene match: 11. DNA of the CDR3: TGTGCCAGTAGGCCACGGGACCGCGGGGGCTCCTACGAGCAGTACTTC. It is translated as CASRPRDRGGSYEQYF.

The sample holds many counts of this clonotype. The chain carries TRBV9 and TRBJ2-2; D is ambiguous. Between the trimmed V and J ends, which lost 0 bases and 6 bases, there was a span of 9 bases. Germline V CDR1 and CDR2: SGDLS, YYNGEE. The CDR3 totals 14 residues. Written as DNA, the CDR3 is TGTGCCAGCAGCGTAGCGCTTCAGGCCGGGGAGCTGTTTTTT. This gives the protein CASSVALQAGELFF. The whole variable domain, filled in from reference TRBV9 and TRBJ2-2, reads DSGVTQTPKHLITATGQRVTLRCSPRSGDLSVYWYQQSLDQGLQFLIQYYNGEERAKGNILERFSAQQFPDLHSELNLSSLELGDSALYFCASSVALQAGELFFGEGSRLTVL.

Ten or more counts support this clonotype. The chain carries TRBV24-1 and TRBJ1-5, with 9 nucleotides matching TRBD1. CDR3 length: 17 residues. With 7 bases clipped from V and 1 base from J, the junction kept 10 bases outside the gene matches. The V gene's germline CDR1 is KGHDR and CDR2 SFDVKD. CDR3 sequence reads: CATSPGRGQGSNQPQHF. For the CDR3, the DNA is TGTGCCACCAGCCCCGGTCGGGGACAGGGAAGCAATCAGCCCCAGCATTTT.

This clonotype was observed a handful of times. This CDR3 reads CASSKRGAGDTQYF. CDR3 in DNA: TGTGCCAGTTCGAAGCGGGGGGCCGGAGATACGCAGTATTTT. This chain joins TRBV27 and TRBJ2-3; 9 nucleotides agree with TRBD2. This CDR3 is 14 amino acids long. Germline trimming cut 9 bases from V and 5 bases from J; bases unmatched to any gene: 9. The germline CDR1 and CDR2 sequences are MNHEY and SMNVEV (reference sequence).

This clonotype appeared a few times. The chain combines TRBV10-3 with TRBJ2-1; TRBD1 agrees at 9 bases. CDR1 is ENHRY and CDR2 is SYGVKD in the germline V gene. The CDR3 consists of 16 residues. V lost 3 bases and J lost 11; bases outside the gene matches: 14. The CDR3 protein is CAISDLTGQGPLKQFF. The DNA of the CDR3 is TGTGCCATCAGTGATCTGACGGGACAGGGACCTTTAAAGCAGTTCTTC.

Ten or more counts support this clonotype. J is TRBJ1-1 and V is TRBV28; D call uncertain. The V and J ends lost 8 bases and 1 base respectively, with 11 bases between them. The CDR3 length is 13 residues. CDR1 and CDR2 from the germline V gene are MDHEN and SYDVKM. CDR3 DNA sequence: TGTGCCAGCGGGAAACGGGAGAACACTGAAGCTTTCTTT. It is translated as CASGKRENTEAFF.

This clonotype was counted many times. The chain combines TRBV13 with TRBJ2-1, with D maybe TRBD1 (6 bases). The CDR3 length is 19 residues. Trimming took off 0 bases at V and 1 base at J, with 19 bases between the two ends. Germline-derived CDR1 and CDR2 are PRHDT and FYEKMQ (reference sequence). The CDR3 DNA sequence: TGTGCCAGCAGCTTAGGCCGGGACACGGTCGCTCCTTCCTACAATGAGCAGTTCTTC. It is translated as CASSLGRDTVAPSYNEQFF.

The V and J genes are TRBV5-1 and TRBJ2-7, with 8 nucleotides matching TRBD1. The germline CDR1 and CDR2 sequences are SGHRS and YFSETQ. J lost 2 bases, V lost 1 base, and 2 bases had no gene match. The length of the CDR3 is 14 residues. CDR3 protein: CASSLRGQAYEQYF. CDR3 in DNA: TGCGCCAGCAGCTTGAGGGGACAGGCCTACGAGCAGTACTTC.

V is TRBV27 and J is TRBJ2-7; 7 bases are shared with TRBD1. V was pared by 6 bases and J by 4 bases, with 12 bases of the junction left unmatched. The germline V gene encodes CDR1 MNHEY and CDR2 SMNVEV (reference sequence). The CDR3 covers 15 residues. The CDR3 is CASSITRQGWYEQYF. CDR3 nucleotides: TGTGCCAGCAGCATCACTCGACAGGGTTGGTACGAGCAGTACTTC.

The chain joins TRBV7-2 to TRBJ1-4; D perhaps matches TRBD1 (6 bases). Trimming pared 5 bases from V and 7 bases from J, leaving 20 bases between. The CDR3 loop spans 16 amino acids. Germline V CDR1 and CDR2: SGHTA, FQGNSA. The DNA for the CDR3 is TGTGCCAGCAGCCCCCTTCAACAGGGAGGTAGTGAAAAACTGTTTTTT. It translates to CASSPLQQGGSEKLFF.

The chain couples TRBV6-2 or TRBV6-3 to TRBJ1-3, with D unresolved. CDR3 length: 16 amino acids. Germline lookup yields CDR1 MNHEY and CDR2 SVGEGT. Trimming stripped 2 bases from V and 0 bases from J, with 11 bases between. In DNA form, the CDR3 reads TGTGCCAGCAGTTACATTCGCCGCGTCTCTGGAAACACCATATATTTT. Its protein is CASSYIRRVSGNTIYF.

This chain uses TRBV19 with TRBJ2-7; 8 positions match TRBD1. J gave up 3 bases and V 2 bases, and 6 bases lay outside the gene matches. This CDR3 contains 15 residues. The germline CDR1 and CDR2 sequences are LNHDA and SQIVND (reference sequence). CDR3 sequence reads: CASSIQGAEVYEQYF. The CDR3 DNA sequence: TGTGCCAGTAGTATACAGGGGGCGGAGGTCTACGAGCAGTACTTC.

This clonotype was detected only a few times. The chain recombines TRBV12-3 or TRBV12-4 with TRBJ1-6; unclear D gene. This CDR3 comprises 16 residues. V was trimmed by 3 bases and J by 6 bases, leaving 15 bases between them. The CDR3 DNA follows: TGTGCCAGCAGTTTTATCCTCGCGGGCCCTAATTCACCCCTCCACTTT. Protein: CASSFILAGPNSPLHF.

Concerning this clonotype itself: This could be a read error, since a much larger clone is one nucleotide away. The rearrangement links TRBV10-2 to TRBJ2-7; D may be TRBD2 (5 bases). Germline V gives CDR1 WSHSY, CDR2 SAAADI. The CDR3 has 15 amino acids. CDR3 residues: CASSVQRTDSYEQHF. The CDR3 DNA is TGCGCCAGCAGTGTTCAGCGGACCGACTCCTACGAGCAGCACTTC.

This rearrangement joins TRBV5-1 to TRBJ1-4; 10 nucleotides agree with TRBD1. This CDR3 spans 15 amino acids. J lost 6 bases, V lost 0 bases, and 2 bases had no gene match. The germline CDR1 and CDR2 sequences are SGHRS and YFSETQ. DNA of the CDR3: TGCGCCAGCAGCTTGGCGACAGGGGGCCATGAAAAACTGTTTTTT. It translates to CASSLATGGHEKLFF.